This T cell receptor (beta chain) emerged from a study of blood T cell repertoires in COVID-19. J was trimmed by 5 bases and V by 6 bases; bases with no gene match: 12. The length of the CDR3 is 16 residues. Germline CDR1 and CDR2: KGHDR and SFDVKD. Method: immunoSEQ multiplex PCR; TCRdb's copy keeps in-frame clones and lacks some. Here the sample spans a few hundred thousand clones, just under 90% being singletons. The sequencing input was PBMCs or T cells enriched from blood (not recorded which). The clonotype comes from a man aged 30 to 39 who had recovered from COVID-19. V usage is TRBV24-1 and J usage is TRBJ1-5, with TRBD1 identical over 7 bases. CDR3 residues: CATSPRGRGQDQPQHF. The DNA of the CDR3 is TGTGCCACCAGTCCCCGGGGAAGGGGGCAGGATCAGCCCCAGCATTTT.